The rows below give T cell receptor beta chains drawn from one sample of a study of identical twins. TCRdb ran MiXCR on the 5' RACE reads and lists one entry per CDR3 protein. This table has about 240,000 distinct CDR3 sequences, about 11% appearing once. Sequenced sample: memory T cells sorted from blood. Source of these receptors: a man in his fifties in good health. CDR3s include the opening cysteine and the closing phenylalanine or tryptophan. D genes are given only for firm matches. Only some rows state a clone size, as once, few, many or a class for expanded clones.

cdr3_aa | cdr3_nt | v_call | clone_size | j_call | d_call
CASSLAFPGDSYEQYF | TGTGCCAGCAGCTTAGCGTTTCCTGGGGACTCCTACGAGCAGTACTTC | TRBV7-9 | - | TRBJ2-7 | -
CASSPGGGRINSPLHF | TGTGCCAGCAGCCCCGGTGGGGGACGGATTAATTCACCCCTCCACTTT | TRBV28 | many | TRBJ1-6 | -
CASSRGRNLVGDTQYF | TGTGCCAGCAGCCGTGGTCGTAATTTAGTCGGCGATACGCAGTATTTT | TRBV7-8 | - | TRBJ2-3 | -
CASSLDRGREQFF | TGTGCCAGCAGTTTGGACAGGGGACGTGAGCAGTTCTTC | TRBV12-3/TRBV12-4 | few | TRBJ2-1 | TRBD1
CAISSLAGGPVGEQFF | TGTGCCATCAGTTCTCTAGCGGGAGGGCCAGTGGGTGAGCAGTTCTTC | TRBV10-3 | few | TRBJ2-1 | TRBD2
CASSLWRTHTPDTQYF | TGTGCCAGCAGCCTATGGCGGACTCACACCCCAGATACGCAGTATTTT | TRBV14 | many | TRBJ2-3 | -
CASSLVRGANTDTQYF | TGTGCCAGCAGCTTAGTACGGGGGGCGAACACAGATACGCAGTATTTT | TRBV7-2 | many | TRBJ2-3 | -
CASSTTSGVTEPGTDTQYF | TGTGCCAGCAGCACGACTAGCGGGGTGACAGAGCCTGGCACAGATACGCAGTATTTT | TRBV11-2 | few | TRBJ2-3 | TRBD2
CAISNYGELFF | TGTGCCATCTCAAATTACGGGGAGCTGTTTTTT | TRBV10-3 | many | TRBJ2-2 | -
CASSLLAGGQSEQFF | TGCGCCAGCAGCTTGTTAGCGGGGGGGCAGAGTGAGCAGTTCTTC | TRBV5-1 | many | TRBJ2-1 | TRBD2
CSAPSPGRGNEQFF | TGCAGTGCCCCGTCCCCCGGGAGGGGCAATGAGCAGTTCTTC | TRBV20-1 | few | TRBJ2-1 | TRBD2
CASSVAGGNYEQYF | TGCGCCAGCAGCGTGGCCGGGGGGAACTACGAGCAGTACTTC | TRBV5-1 | few | TRBJ2-7 | TRBD2
CASSQFGLAGGNEQYF | TGCGCCAGCAGCCAATTCGGACTAGCGGGGGGGAACGAGCAGTACTTC | TRBV4-1 | many | TRBJ2-7 | TRBD2
CASSLGQGNLYGYTF | TGTGCCAGCAGCCTGGGACAGGGGAACCTCTATGGCTACACCTTC | TRBV5-5 | - | TRBJ1-2 | TRBD1
CSAGSGRSSYEQYF | TGCAGTGCAGGAAGCGGGAGAAGCTCCTACGAGCAGTACTTC | TRBV20-1 | few | TRBJ2-7 | TRBD2
CASSYSQLPSGRFTDTQYF | TGTGCCAGCAGTTACTCCCAACTACCAAGCGGGAGGTTCACAGATACGCAGTATTTT | TRBV6-5 | few | TRBJ2-3 | TRBD2
CASSQSRVAHPTDTQYF | TGCGCCAGCAGTCAATCGAGGGTAGCCCATCCCACAGATACGCAGTATTTT | TRBV23-1 | many | TRBJ2-3 | -
CASSELLGGHQPQHF | TGTGCCAGCAGTGAATTACTAGGGGGTCATCAGCCCCAGCATTTT | TRBV2 | few | TRBJ1-5 | -
CASSGLAADTQYF | TGTGCCAGCAGCGGACTAGCTGCAGATACGCAGTATTTT | TRBV5-5 | many | TRBJ2-3 | TRBD2
CASSFLGLAGGKEQFF | TGTGCCAGCAGCTTCTTAGGACTAGCGGGAGGAAAAGAGCAGTTCTTC | TRBV5-6 | - | TRBJ2-1 | TRBD2
CASSLAGHANEQFF | TGTGCCAGCAGCCTAGCAGGGCACGCCAATGAGCAGTTCTTC | TRBV11-3 | many | TRBJ2-1 | -
CSARGLLTDQYF | TGCAGTGCTAGAGGGCTTTTGACCGATCAGTACTTC | TRBV20-1 | many | TRBJ2-4 | -
CATNVGADYNEQFF | TGTGCCACCAACGTCGGAGCTGACTACAATGAGCAGTTCTTC | TRBV24-1 | many | TRBJ2-1 | -
CASSYSSRVHEQYF | TGTGCCAGCAGTTACTCGAGCAGGGTCCACGAGCAGTACTTC | TRBV6-5 | many | TRBJ2-7 | -
CSARDARNQPQHF | TGCAGTGCTAGAGATGCTAGGAATCAGCCCCAGCATTTT | TRBV20-1 | - | TRBJ1-5 | -
CASLSLFGSGELFF | TGTGCCAGTCTTTCCTTGTTTGGTAGCGGGGAGCTGTTTTTT | TRBV19 | - | TRBJ2-2 | -
CASRAGGGSYNEQFF | TGTGCCAGCAGGGCCGGTGGGGGTTCGTACAATGAGCAGTTCTTC | TRBV7-3 | many | TRBJ2-1 | -
CASGLVDRPGQGNYGYTF | TGTGCTAGTGGTTTGGTCGACCGTCCGGGACAGGGGAACTATGGCTACACCTTC | TRBV12-5 | many | TRBJ1-2 | TRBD1
CASRLANYEQYF | TGTGCCAGCAGACTAGCGAACTACGAGCAGTACTTC | TRBV2 | many | TRBJ2-7 | TRBD2
CASSLSRTSGTITDTQYF | TGCGCCAGCAGCCTTTCCCGAACTAGCGGCACAATCACAGATACGCAGTATTTT | TRBV4-3 | few | TRBJ2-3 | TRBD2
CASSPQAGRPYEQYF | TGTGCCAGCAGCCCGCAGGCGGGACGGCCCTACGAGCAGTACTTC | TRBV7-2 | - | TRBJ2-7 | -
CSADGLYNEQFF | TGCAGTGCTGACGGATTATACAATGAGCAGTTCTTC | TRBV20-1 | few | TRBJ2-1 | -
CASSQVWTGDSPLHF | TGCGCCAGCAGCCAAGTATGGACAGGGGATTCACCCCTCCACTTT | TRBV4-3 | - | TRBJ1-6 | TRBD1
CASSSAPGGMGSPLHF | TGCGCCAGCAGCTCCGCGCCGGGGGGTATGGGTTCACCCCTCCACTTT | TRBV5-1 | - | TRBJ1-6 | -
CASRTQGDNSPLHF | TGTGCCAGCAGGACACAGGGGGATAATTCACCCCTCCACTTT | TRBV7-9 | many | TRBJ1-6 | TRBD1
CASSRTSGGATGELFF | TGTGCCAGCAGCAGGACTAGCGGGGGGGCGACCGGGGAGCTGTTTTTT | TRBV11-3 | - | TRBJ2-2 | TRBD2
CASSYGRSSPLHF | TGTGCCAGCAGTTATGGGAGGAGTTCACCCCTCCACTTT | TRBV6-2/TRBV6-3 | many | TRBJ1-6 | -
CASSPVTRQGAEQYF | TGCGCCAGCAGCCCCGTGACCAGACAGGGGGCGGAGCAGTACTTC | TRBV5-1 | many | TRBJ2-7 | TRBD1
CASSAIPGHSYGYTF | TGTGCCAGCAGCGCAATACCGGGACACTCTTATGGCTACACCTTC | TRBV27 | - | TRBJ1-2 | -
CASSHSLPLDQETQYF | TGCGCCAGCAGCCACTCCCTGCCCTTAGACCAAGAGACCCAGTACTTC | TRBV4-3 | few | TRBJ2-5 | -
CASSTDRVQETQYF | TGTGCCAGCAGCACAGACAGGGTACAAGAGACCCAGTACTTC | TRBV5-4 | few | TRBJ2-5 | TRBD1
CASSSGGAGRAIQYF | TGTGCCAGCAGTTCAGGCGGGGCCGGGAGGGCCATTCAGTACTTC | TRBV27 | few | TRBJ2-4 | TRBD2
CASSQDPGLNTGELFF | TGCGCCAGCAGCCAAGACCCGGGGCTGAACACCGGGGAGCTGTTTTTT | TRBV4-3 | many | TRBJ2-2 | -
CASSSPESWGLNAYNEQFF | TGCGCCAGCAGCTCACCCGAATCGTGGGGCCTTAATGCCTACAATGAGCAGTTCTTC | TRBV5-1 | - | TRBJ2-1 | -
CASSLTTKGENTEAFF | TGCGCCAGCAGCTTGACTACTAAGGGCGAGAACACTGAAGCTTTCTTT | TRBV5-1 | - | TRBJ1-1 | -
CSAPHREAYEQYF | TGCAGTGCACCCCACAGGGAAGCCTACGAGCAGTACTTC | TRBV20-1 | many | TRBJ2-7 | -